A selection of T cell receptor beta chains follows, all from one sample in a study of blood T cell repertoires in COVID-19. TCRdb's table, derived via immunoSEQ multiplex PCR, lists solely in-frame clones and lacks some. The sample shows under 250,000 clones, approximately 91% of them seen only once. Sequenced: peripheral blood. These receptors came from a woman in her thirties or forties with acute or convalescent COVID-19. CDR3s include the opening cysteine and the closing phenylalanine or tryptophan. A D gene is named only where the DNA matches it firmly. A clone size is listed for some rows: how often the clone was seen (once, few, many), or a class if it is expanded.

V,size,D,J,CDR3,DNA
TRBV6-5,-,TRBD1,TRBJ1-6,CASSPGTAHNSPLHF,TGTGCCAGCAGTCCCGGGACAGCCCATAATTCACCCCTCCACTTT
TRBV10-3,-,TRBD2,TRBJ2-3,CAISESGASGGRSTDTQYF,TGTGCCATCAGTGAGTCGGGTGCTAGCGGGGGGCGGAGCACAGATACGCAGTATTTT
TRBV9,-,-,TRBJ2-5,CASSVSVLQETQYF,TGTGCCAGCAGCGTATCAGTTCTCCAGGAGACCCAGTACTTC
TRBV18,-,TRBD1,TRBJ1-1,CASSERQGARRVTEAFF,TGTGCCAGCTCGGAAAGGCAGGGGGCGCGGAGAGTCACTGAAGCTTTCTTT
TRBV7-9,-,-,TRBJ1-1,CASSLYEGSPEAFF,TGTGCCAGCAGCTTATATGAGGGAAGCCCTGAAGCTTTCTTT
TRBV6-5,-,-,TRBJ1-6,CASSYAGVQLSPLHF,TGTGCCAGCAGTTACGCGGGGGTCCAGCTTTCACCCCTCCACTTT
TRBV3-1/TRBV3-2,once,TRBD1,TRBJ2-3,CASSQGGQFTDTQYF,TGTGCCAGCAGCCAAGGGGGACAGTTCACAGATACGCAGTATTTT
TRBV2,-,TRBD1,TRBJ1-2,CASGDSSYGYTF,TGTGCCAGCGGGGACAGTTCTTATGGCTACACCTTC
TRBV4-1,-,TRBD1,TRBJ1-5,CASSQVQGAGNQPQHF,TGCGCCAGCAGCCAAGTCCAGGGGGCAGGCAATCAGCCCCAGCATTTT
TRBV3-1/TRBV3-2,-,-,TRBJ1-2,CASSRGGGYGYTF,TGTGCCAGCAGCCGTGGGGGGGGCTATGGCTACACCTTC
TRBV3-1/TRBV3-2,-,TRBD1,TRBJ1-2,CASSSLTGSYGYTF,TGTGCCAGCAGCTCCTTGACAGGGTCTTATGGCTACACCTTC
TRBV4-1,few,-,TRBJ1-1,CASSRTGLGTEAFF,TGCGCCAGCAGCCGAACAGGGTTGGGCACTGAAGCTTTCTTT
TRBV7-6,-,TRBD1,TRBJ1-5,CASSRIAPWDSSNQPQHF,TGTGCCAGCAGCCGAATAGCCCCCTGGGACAGTAGCAATCAGCCCCAGCATTTT
TRBV6-4,-,TRBD1,TRBJ1-5,CASETNRGESNQPQHF,TGTGCCAGCGAGACTAACAGGGGGGAAAGCAATCAGCCCCAGCATTTT
TRBV10-3,-,TRBD1,TRBJ1-1,CAISDRGGAVTEAFF,TGTGCCATCAGCGACAGGGGTGGGGCTGTCACTGAAGCTTTCTTT
TRBV6-5,-,-,TRBJ1-5,CASSYSETSNQPQHF,TGTGCCAGCAGCTACAGCGAAACTAGCAATCAGCCCCAGCATTTT
TRBV5-6,-,-,TRBJ1-2,CASSPAGVDGYTF,TGTGCCAGCAGCCCGGCGGGGGTTGATGGCTACACCTTC
TRBV2,-,-,TRBJ1-5,CASSKTPGGNQPQHF,TGTGCCAGCAGTAAGACACCCGGGGGGAATCAGCCCCAGCATTTT
TRBV4-2,-,TRBD1,TRBJ2-1,CASSQVFLVSAQGNEQFF,TGTGCCAGCAGCCAAGTGTTTCTAGTTTCTGCACAGGGGAATGAGCAGTTCTTC
TRBV5-1,-,-,TRBJ2-5,CASSLALALQETQYF,TGCGCCAGCAGCTTGGCCCTAGCGCTCCAAGAGACCCAGTACTTC
TRBV18,once,-,TRBJ1-5,CASSPTADQPQHF,TGTGCCAGCTCACCAACCGCGGATCAGCCCCAGCATTTT
TRBV2,-,-,TRBJ2-3,CASRTATGTDTQYF,TGTGCCAGCAGGACCGCTACAGGGACCGATACGCAGTATTTT
TRBV10-3,once,TRBD1,TRBJ1-2,CAISESQGVSANYGYTF,TGTGCCATCAGTGAGTCCCAGGGGGTGTCAGCTAACTATGGCTACACCTTC
TRBV6-5,-,-,TRBJ1-6,CASRLRTGNSPLHF,TGTGCCAGCAGGCTTCGAACCGGTAATTCACCCCTCCACTTT
TRBV18,-,-,TRBJ1-4,CASSPSTGNNEKLFF,TGTGCCAGCTCACCCAGCACAGGCAATAATGAAAAACTGTTTTTT
TRBV5-1,-,-,TRBJ2-1,CASSLTGNSYNEQFF,TGCGCCAGCAGCTTGACGGGGAACTCCTACAATGAGCAGTTCTTC
TRBV5-1,-,-,TRBJ1-4,CASRTPTNEKLFF,TGCGCCAGCAGGACACCAACTAATGAAAAACTGTTTTTT
TRBV10-3,once,TRBD2,TRBJ2-3,CAIRRLAGEVDTQYF,TGTGCCATCAGGAGACTAGCGGGGGAGGTAGATACGCAGTATTTT
TRBV9,-,TRBD1,TRBJ1-2,CASSAAGTDYGYTF,TGTGCCAGCAGCGCCGCGGGGACAGACTATGGCTACACCTTC
TRBV19,-,TRBD1,TRBJ1-4,CASSPRQGQGLNEKLFF,TGTGCCAGTAGTCCAAGACAGGGACAAGGGCTGAATGAAAAACTGTTTTTT
TRBV12-3/TRBV12-4,-,-,TRBJ2-4,CASSLSQGNIQYF,TGTGCCAGCAGTTTATCGCAGGGGAACATTCAGTACTTC
TRBV5-4,-,-,TRBJ2-2,CASSLFTNTGELFF,TGTGCCAGCAGCTTGTTCACGAACACCGGGGAGCTGTTTTTT
TRBV4-1,few,TRBD2,TRBJ2-2,CASSQAPAGGLVGELFF,TGCGCCAGCAGCCAAGCCCCAGCGGGGGGCCTCGTCGGGGAGCTGTTTTTT
TRBV9,-,-,TRBJ1-2,CASSPGEGLAYGYTF,TGTGCCAGCAGCCCGGGGGAGGGCCTGGCCTATGGCTACACCTTC
TRBV19,-,-,TRBJ1-1,CASAPLGGNTEAFF,TGTGCCAGCGCCCCTCTAGGGGGGAACACTGAAGCTTTCTTT
TRBV5-5,-,TRBD1,TRBJ1-2,CASSLVQGAFPYGYTF,TGTGCCAGCAGCTTGGTGCAGGGGGCTTTCCCCTATGGCTACACCTTC
TRBV7-9,-,-,TRBJ2-6,CASSFQLSGANVLTF,TGTGCCAGCAGCTTCCAACTCTCTGGGGCCAACGTCCTGACTTTC
TRBV18,-,-,TRBJ1-3,CASSPNGGSYSSGNTIYF,TGTGCCAGCTCACCAAACGGGGGTTCTTACTCCTCTGGAAACACCATATATTTT
TRBV7-6,-,-,TRBJ1-1,CASSQSGGEAFF,TGTGCCAGCAGCCAGAGCGGGGGTGAAGCTTTCTTT
TRBV19,-,-,TRBJ1-2,CASRRTGFDYTF,TGTGCCAGTAGAAGAACGGGATTCGACTACACCTTC
TRBV12-3/TRBV12-4,-,-,TRBJ1-5,CASGQPNQPQHF,TGTGCCAGCGGACAGCCAAATCAGCCCCAGCATTTT
TRBV5-1,once,TRBD2,TRBJ2-3,CASSSASGSRTDTQYF,TGCGCCAGCAGCTCCGCTAGCGGGAGCCGCACAGATACGCAGTATTTT
TRBV21-1,once,-,TRBJ2-3,CASNGASGATTDTQYF,TGTGCCAGCAACGGGGCTAGCGGGGCGACCACAGATACGCAGTATTTT
TRBV6-5,-,-,TRBJ1-3,CASRGTYGSGNTIYF,TGTGCCAGCAGGGGGACTTACGGCTCTGGAAACACCATATATTTT
TRBV9,-,-,TRBJ2-2,CASSQDQLVTGELFF,TGTGCCAGCTCACAGGACCAACTGGTCACCGGGGAGCTGTTTTTT
TRBV14,-,-,TRBJ1-4,CASSQGWSVNEKLFF,TGTGCCAGCAGCCAAGGGTGGTCAGTTAATGAAAAACTGTTTTTT
TRBV6-5,-,-,TRBJ2-1,CASTQGTGDPNEQFF,TGTGCCAGCACCCAAGGTACGGGGGACCCGAATGAGCAGTTCTTC
TRBV14,-,-,TRBJ1-1,CASSQDVIGAAFF,TGTGCCAGCAGCCAAGACGTGATTGGGGCGGCTTTCTTT
TRBV10-3,-,TRBD1,TRBJ1-2,CAISHDGQANYGYTF,TGTGCCATCAGTCACGATGGACAGGCCAACTATGGCTACACCTTC
TRBV10-1,-,TRBD1,TRBJ1-2,CASSRDRALPDGYTF,TGCGCCAGCAGTAGGGACAGGGCTCTCCCGGATGGCTACACCTTC
TRBV24-1,-,-,TRBJ2-6,CATSDPRGAVGANVLTF,TGTGCCACCAGTGATCCTAGGGGCGCGGTTGGGGCCAACGTCCTGACTTTC
TRBV4-1,-,TRBD1,TRBJ1-5,CASSPRGQSNQPQHF,TGCGCCAGCAGCCCCAGGGGGCAAAGCAATCAGCCCCAGCATTTT
TRBV6-4,-,-,TRBJ2-3,CASSLASSTDTQYF,TGTGCCAGCAGCCTGGCATCTAGCACAGATACGCAGTATTTT
TRBV19,-,-,TRBJ1-5,CASSTGNQPQHF,TGTGCCAGTAGTACAGGGAATCAGCCCCAGCATTTT
TRBV3-1/TRBV3-2,few,-,TRBJ1-5,CASSRGGRNQPQHF,TGTGCCAGCAGCCGGGGCGGAAGGAATCAGCCCCAGCATTTT
TRBV6-5,-,-,TRBJ1-1,CASSYGQTTEAFF,TGTGCCAGCAGTTACGGGCAGACCACTGAAGCTTTCTTT
TRBV5-1,-,TRBD1,TRBJ1-1,CASSNRGNTEAFF,TGCGCCAGCAGTAACAGGGGGAACACTGAAGCTTTCTTT